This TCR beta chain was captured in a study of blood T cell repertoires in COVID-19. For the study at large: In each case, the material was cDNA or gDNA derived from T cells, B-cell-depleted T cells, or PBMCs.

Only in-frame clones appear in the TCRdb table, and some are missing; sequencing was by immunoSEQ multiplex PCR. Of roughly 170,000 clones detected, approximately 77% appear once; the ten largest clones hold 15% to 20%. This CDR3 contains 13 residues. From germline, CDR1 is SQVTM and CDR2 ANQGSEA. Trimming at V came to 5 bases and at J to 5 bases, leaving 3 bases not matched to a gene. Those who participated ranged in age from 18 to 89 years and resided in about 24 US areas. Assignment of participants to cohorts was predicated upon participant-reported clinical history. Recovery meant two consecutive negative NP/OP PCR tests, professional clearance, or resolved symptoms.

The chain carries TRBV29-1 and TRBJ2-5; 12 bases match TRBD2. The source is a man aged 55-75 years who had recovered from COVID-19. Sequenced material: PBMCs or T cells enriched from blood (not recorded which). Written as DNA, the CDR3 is TGCAGCGTTCAGACTAGCGGGAGTGAGACCCAGTACTTC. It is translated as CSVQTSGSETQYF.